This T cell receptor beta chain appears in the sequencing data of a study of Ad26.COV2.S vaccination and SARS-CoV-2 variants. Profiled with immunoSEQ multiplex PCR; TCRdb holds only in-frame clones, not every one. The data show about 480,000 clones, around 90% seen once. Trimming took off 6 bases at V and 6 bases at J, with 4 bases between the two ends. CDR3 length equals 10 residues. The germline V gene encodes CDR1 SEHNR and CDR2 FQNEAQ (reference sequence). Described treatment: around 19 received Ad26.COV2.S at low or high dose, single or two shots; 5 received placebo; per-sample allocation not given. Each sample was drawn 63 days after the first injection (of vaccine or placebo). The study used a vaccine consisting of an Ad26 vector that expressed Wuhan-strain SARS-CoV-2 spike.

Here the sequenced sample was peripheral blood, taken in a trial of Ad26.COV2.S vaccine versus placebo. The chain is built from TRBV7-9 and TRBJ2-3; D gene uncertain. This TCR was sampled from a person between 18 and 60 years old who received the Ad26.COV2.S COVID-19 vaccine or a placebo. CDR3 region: CASRGDTQYF. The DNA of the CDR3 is TGTGCCAGCAGGGGGGATACGCAGTATTTT.